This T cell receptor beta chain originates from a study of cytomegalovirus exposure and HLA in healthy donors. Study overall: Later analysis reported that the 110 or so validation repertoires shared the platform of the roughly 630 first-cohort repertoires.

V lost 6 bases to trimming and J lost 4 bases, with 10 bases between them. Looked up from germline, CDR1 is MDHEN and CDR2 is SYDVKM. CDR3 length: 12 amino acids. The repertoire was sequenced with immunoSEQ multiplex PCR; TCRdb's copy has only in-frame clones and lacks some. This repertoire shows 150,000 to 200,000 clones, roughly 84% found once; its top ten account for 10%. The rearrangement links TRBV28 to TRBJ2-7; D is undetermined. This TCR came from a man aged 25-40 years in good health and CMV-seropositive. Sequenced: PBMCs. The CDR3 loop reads CASSVAGYEQYF. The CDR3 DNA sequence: TGTGCCAGCAGCGTCGCCGGTTACGAGCAGTACTTC.